One and the same sample provided the 5 T cell receptor beta chains below, sequenced in a study of T cells in Graves' hyperthyroidism and ophthalmopathy. The investigators amplified TCR beta CDR3 regions from RNA transcripts. A first-round RT-PCR of the TCR CDR3 used the HTBI primer set. MiXCR, run by TCRdb on the multiplex PCR reads, gives a single entry per CDR3 protein. Counted here are approximately 400,000 distinct CDR3 sequences, just under 15% occurring once; the ten biggest clones make up approximately 32%. Sequenced material: blood. These receptors all stem from a woman in her 30s with Graves' hyperthyroidism.

This chain links TRBV5-8 with TRBJ2-7, with unresolved D. V lost 1 base and J 3 bases, leaving 5 bases between the germline ends. Germline V gene data show CDR1 as SGHTS and CDR2 as YDEGEE. This CDR3 comprises 12 residues. The CDR3 bases are TGTGCCAGCAGCTTGAAGCACTACGAGCAGTACTTC. Its translation: CASSLKHYEQYF.

The V call is TRBV6-1, the J call TRBJ2-7; D might be TRBD2 (5 bases). The V end lost 6 bases, the J end lost 2 bases, and 11 bases lay between the germline ends. Germline CDR1 is MNHNS and CDR2 is SASEGT. The CDR3 spans 13 residues. In DNA form, the CDR3 reads TGTGCCAGCAGCCCGGGATCCCCCTACGAGCAGTACTTC. This encodes CASSPGSPYEQYF.

The CDR3 is CASSVGLAGAVEQYF. The CDR3 DNA is TGTGCCAGCAGCGTAGGACTAGCGGGAGCGGTCGAGCAGTACTTC. The chain recombines TRBV3-1 with TRBJ2-7, with 13 bases aligning to TRBD2. The J segment lost 6 bases and the V segment lost 5 bases, leaving 7 bases of the junction unmatched. This CDR3 is built from 15 residues. The germline V gene encodes CDR1 LGHDT and CDR2 YNNKEL (reference sequence).

In its sample, this clonotype was seen many times. The rearrangement joins TRBV5-5 to TRBJ1-4; D is undetermined. The V gene's germline CDR1 is SGHKS and CDR2 YYEKEE (reference sequence). The V end lost 1 base, the J end lost 3 bases, and 13 bases lay between the germline ends. This CDR3 region has 16 residues. The CDR3 protein is CASSLLAAGPNEKLFF. DNA for the CDR3: TGTGCCAGCAGCTTGCTAGCGGCCGGGCCTAATGAAAAACTGTTTTTT.

This clonotype was picked up many times. V usage is TRBV4-1 and J usage is TRBJ2-3; TRBD1 matches at 8 bases. V lost 4 bases to trimming and J lost 1 base; unmatched junction nucleotides: 7. There are 16 residues in the CDR3. Germline V CDR1 and CDR2: MGHRA, YSYEKL. CDR3 region: CASSLGQGSRTDTQYF. The CDR3 DNA reads as TGCGCCAGCAGCCTTGGACAGGGCTCACGCACAGATACGCAGTATTTT.